This TCR beta chain was captured by sequencing in a study of shared clonotypes between healthy human individuals. General observations from the study: Sampling was confined to blood; repertoires within tissues likely differ. Several donors showed sharing of around 5% of naive CD4 clonotypes. Measured sharing among donors was expected to vary with sequencing depth.

Concerning this clone: Its antigen is unknown.

Germline CDR1 is LNHDA and CDR2 is SQIVND (reference sequence). This CDR3 comprises 15 residues. J lost 6 bases, V lost 5 bases, and 8 bases had no gene match. The study drew its donors from healthy HIV-negative adults without recent acute infections or vaccinations. This table comes from immunoSEQ multiplex PCR, and its TCRdb copy is limited to in-frame clones, with some not included. Altogether some 2,400,000 clones are present, 90% to 96% being singletons, with the ten largest covering approximately 0.13%. Source material: naive CD4+ T cells sorted from blood. The subset here: CD45RA+ positively selected. The chain recombines TRBV19 with TRBJ2-3; 10 bases are a match to TRBD2. The receptor comes from a man between 18 and 35 years old in good health. CDR3: CASSALAGESDTQYF. CDR3 nucleotide sequence: TGTGCCAGTAGTGCTCTAGCGGGGGAATCCGATACGCAGTATTTT.